The source of this T cell receptor (beta chain) is a study of human T cells and chemical hapten exposure. For the study at large: Chiefly female patients presented with alopecia areata, totalis or universalis. Slight differences in pooled library volume were the main source of varying TCR yields across samples.

The library labeled individual cDNA molecules by adding unique molecular identifiers to them. TCRdb called the RACE reads again in MiXCR, with one record for every CDR3 protein. The sample yields about 300,000 distinct CDR3 sequences, approximately 5.8% seen once. Time point of the sample: pre-sensitization, week 0. The treatment denotes: therapeutic diphenylcyclopropenone sensitization with weekly scalp DPC. CDR1 is SQVTM, CDR2 ANQGSEA, per germline. Trimming shortened V by 6 bases and J by 6 bases, and 8 bases separated the two germline ends. This CDR3 comprises 11 residues. Notes on the study in general: More PT1 expanded TCRs went with higher patch test scores.

Note on this clonotype: Antigen unknown.

The rearrangement links TRBV29-1 to TRBJ2-2; weak D call: TRBD1 (6 bases). The sequencing here drew on whole blood, taken in connection with sensitization to the hapten diphenylcyclopropenone (DPC). The TCR comes from a woman between 18 and 29 years old with alopecia areata. Some clones in this sample may be carry-over from other donors' samples. The CDR3, as DNA: TGCAGCGTATACAGGGCCGGGGAGCTGTTTTTT. Its protein is CSVYRAGELFF.